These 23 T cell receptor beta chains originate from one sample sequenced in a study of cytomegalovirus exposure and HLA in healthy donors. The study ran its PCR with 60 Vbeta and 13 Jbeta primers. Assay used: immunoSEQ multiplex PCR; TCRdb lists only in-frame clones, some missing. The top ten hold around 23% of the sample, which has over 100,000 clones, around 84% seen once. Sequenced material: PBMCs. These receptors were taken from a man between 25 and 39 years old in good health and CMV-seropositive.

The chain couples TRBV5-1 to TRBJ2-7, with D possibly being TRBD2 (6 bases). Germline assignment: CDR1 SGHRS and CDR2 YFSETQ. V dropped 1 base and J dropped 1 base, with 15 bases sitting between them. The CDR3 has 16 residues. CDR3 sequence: CASSLRRGTLSYEQYF. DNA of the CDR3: TGCGCCAGCAGCTTGCGACGCGGGACCCTTTCCTACGAGCAGTACTTC.

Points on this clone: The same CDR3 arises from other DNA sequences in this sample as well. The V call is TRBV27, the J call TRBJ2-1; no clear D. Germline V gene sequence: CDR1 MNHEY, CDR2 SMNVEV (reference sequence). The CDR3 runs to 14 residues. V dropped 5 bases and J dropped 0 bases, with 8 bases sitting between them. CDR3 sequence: CASSLGGSYNEQFF. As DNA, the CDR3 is TGTGCCAGCAGTCTCGGTGGCTCCTACAATGAGCAGTTCTTC.

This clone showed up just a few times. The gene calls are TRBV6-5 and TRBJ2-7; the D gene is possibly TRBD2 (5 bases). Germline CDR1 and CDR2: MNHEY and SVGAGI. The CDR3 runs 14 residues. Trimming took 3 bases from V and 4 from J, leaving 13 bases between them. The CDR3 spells CASSYSADPYEQYV. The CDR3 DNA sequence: TGTGCCAGCAGTTATTCAGCGGATCCTTACGAGCAGTACGTC.

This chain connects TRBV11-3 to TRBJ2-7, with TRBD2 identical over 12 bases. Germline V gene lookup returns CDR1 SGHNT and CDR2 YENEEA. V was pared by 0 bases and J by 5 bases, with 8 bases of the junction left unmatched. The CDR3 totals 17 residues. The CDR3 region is CASSLDPLAGGRHEQYV. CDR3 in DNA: TGTGCCAGCAGCTTAGACCCTCTAGCGGGAGGGCGGCACGAGCAGTACGTC.

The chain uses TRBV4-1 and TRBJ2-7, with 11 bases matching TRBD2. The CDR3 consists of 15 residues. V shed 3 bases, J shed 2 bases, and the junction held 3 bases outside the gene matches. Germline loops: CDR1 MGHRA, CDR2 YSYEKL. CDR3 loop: CASSQTSGETYEQYF. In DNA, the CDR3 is TGCGCCAGCAGCCAGACTAGCGGGGAAACCTACGAGCAGTACTTC.

The CDR3 DNA is TGTGCCAGCAGCTCGCCGGGAAAGCGCCCTGAAGCTTTCTTT. Translating it yields CASSSPGKRPEAFF. This chain joins TRBV27 and TRBJ1-1, with unresolved D. CDR3 length equals 14 residues. The germline V gene encodes CDR1 MNHEY and CDR2 SMNVEV (reference sequence). Deletions cut 6 bases from V and 6 bases from J, with 17 bases between.

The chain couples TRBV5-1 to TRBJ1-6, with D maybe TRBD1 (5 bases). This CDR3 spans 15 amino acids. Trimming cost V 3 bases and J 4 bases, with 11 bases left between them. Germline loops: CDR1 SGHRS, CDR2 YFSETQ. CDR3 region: CASSYQGLYNSPLHF. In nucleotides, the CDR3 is TGCGCCAGCAGCTACCAGGGACTTTATAATTCACCCCTCCACTTT. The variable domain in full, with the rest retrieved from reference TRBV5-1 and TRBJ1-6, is KAGVTQTPRYLIKTRGQQVTLSCSPISGHRSVSWYQQTPGQGLQFLFEYFSETQRNKGNFPGRFSGRQFSNSRSEMNVSTLELGDSALYLCASSYQGLYNSPLHFGNGTRLTVT.

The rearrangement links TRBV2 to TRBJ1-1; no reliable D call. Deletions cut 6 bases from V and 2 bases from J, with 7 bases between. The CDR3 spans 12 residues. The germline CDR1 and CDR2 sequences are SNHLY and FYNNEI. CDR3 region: CASRRYNTEAFF. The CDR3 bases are TGTGCCAGCAGGAGGTATAACACTGAAGCTTTCTTT.

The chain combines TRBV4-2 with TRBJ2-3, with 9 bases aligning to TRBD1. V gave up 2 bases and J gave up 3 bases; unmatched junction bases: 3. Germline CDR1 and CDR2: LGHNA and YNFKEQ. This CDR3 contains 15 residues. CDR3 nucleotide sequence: TGTGCCAGCAGCCAATTCGGACAGGGGACAGATACGCAGTATTTT. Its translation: CASSQFGQGTDTQYF.

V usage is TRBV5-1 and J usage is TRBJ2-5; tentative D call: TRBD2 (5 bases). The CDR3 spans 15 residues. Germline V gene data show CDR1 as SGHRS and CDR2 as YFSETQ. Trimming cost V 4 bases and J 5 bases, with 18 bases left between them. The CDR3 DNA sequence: TGCGCCAGCAGCCCCCGGGGTACAGAGGTGGAGACCCAGTACTTC. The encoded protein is CASSPRGTEVETQYF.

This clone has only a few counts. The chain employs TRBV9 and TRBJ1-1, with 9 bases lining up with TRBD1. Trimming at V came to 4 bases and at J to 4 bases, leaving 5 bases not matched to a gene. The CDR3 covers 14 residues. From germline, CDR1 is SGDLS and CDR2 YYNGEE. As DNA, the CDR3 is TGTGCCAGCAGCCTACGACAGGGGGGCACTGAAGCTTTCTTT. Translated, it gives CASSLRQGGTEAFF.

The CDR3 loop reads CASSLGPTRGAYEQYF. As DNA, the CDR3 is TGTGCCAGCAGCTTAGGCCCGACCCGGGGGGCCTACGAGCAGTACTTC. The V call is TRBV11-3, the J call TRBJ2-7, with 7 bases lining up with TRBD2. The CDR3 length is 16 residues. V shed 1 base and J 2 bases; nucleotides not matched to a gene: 8. Germline CDR1 and CDR2: SGHNT and YENEEA.

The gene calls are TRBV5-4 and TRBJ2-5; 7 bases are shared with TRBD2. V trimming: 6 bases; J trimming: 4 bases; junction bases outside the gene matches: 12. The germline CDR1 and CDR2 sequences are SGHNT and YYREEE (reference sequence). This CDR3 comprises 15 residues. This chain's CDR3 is CASTAPGGRGETQYF. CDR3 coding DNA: TGTGCCAGCACCGCCCCGGGCGGGAGAGGAGAGACCCAGTACTTC. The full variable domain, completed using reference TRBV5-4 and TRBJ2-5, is ETGVTQSPTHLIKTRGQQVTLRCSSQSGHNTVSWYQQALGQGPQFIFQYYREEENGRGNFPPRFSGLQFPNYSSELNVNALELDDSALYLCASTAPGGRGETQYFGPGTRLLVL.

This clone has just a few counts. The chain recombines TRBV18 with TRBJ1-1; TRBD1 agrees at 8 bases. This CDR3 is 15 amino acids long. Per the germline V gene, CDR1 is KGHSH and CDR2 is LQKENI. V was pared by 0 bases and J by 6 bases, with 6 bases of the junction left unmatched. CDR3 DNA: TGTGCCAGCTCACCACCGCAGGACAGGGCGGCTGAAGCTTTCTTT. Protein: CASSPPQDRAAEAFF.

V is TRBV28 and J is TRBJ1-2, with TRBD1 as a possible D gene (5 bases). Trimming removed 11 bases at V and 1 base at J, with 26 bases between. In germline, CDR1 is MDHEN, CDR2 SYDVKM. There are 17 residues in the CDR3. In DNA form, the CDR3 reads TGTGCCTCAAGAACCCGCGGGGCCGCACGCTTTAACTATGGCTACACCTTC. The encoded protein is CASRTRGAARFNYGYTF.

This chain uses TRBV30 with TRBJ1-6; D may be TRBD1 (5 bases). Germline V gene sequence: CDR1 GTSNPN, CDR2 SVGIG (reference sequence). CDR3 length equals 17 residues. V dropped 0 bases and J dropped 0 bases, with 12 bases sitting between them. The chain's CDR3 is CAWSVPGRSSYNSPLHF. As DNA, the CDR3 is TGTGCCTGGAGTGTCCCAGGGAGGAGCTCCTATAATTCACCCCTCCACTTT.

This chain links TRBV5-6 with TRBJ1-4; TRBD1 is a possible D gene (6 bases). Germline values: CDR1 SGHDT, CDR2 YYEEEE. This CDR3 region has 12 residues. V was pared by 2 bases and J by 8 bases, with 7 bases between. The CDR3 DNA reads TGTGCCAGCAGCTTCCAGGGGGAAAAACTGTTTTTT. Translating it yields CASSFQGEKLFF. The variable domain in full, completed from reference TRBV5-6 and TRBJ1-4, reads DAGVTQSPTHLIKTRGQQVTLRCSPKSGHDTVSWYQQALGQGPQFIFQYYEEEERQRGNFPDRFSGHQFPNYSSELNVNALLLGDSALYLCASSFQGEKLFFGSGTQLSVL.

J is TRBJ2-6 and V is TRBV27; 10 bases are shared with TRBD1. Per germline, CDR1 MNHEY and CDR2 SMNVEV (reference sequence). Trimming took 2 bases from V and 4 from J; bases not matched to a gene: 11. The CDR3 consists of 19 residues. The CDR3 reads CASSLRRQGADSGANVLTF. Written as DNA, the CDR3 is TGTGCCAGCAGTTTAAGGCGACAGGGGGCGGATTCGGGGGCCAACGTCCTGACTTTC. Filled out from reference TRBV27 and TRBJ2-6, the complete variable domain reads EAQVTQNPRYLITVTGKKLTVTCSQNMNHEYMSWYRQDPGLGLRQIYYSMNVEVTDKGDVPEGYKVSRKEKRNFPLILESPSPNQTSLYFCASSLRRQGADSGANVLTFGAGSRLTVL.

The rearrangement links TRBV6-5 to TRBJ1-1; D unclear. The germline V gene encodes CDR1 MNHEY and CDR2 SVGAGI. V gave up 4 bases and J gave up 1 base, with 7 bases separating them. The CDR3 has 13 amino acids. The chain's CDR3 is CASSWAQNTEAFF. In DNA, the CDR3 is TGTGCCAGCAGTTGGGCACAGAACACTGAAGCTTTCTTT.

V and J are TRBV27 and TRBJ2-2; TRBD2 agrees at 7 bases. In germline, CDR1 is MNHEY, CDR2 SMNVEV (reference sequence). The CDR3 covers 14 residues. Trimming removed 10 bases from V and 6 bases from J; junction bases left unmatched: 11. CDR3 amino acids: CATQRGPAAGELFF. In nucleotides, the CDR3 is TGTGCCACCCAGCGGGGTCCGGCCGCCGGGGAGCTGTTTTTT.

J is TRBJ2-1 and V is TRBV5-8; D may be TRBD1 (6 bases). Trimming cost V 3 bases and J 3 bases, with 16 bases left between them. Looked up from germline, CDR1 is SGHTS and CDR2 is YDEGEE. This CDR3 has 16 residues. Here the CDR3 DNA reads TGTGCCAGCAGCTCGTCGAGGGGGACACACTACAATGAGCAGTTCTTC. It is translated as CASSSSRGTHYNEQFF.

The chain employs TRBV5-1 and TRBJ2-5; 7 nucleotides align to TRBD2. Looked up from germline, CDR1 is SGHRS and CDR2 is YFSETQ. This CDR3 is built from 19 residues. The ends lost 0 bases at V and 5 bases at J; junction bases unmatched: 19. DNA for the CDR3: TGCGCCAGCAGCTTGGCCTCCCCGTCCTGGCGGGAGCTTTTGGAGACCCAGTACTTC. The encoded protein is CASSLASPSWRELLETQYF.

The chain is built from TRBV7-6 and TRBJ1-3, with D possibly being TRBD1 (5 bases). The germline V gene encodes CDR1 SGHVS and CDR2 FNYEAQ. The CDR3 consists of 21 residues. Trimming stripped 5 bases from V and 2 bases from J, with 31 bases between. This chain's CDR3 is CASSLRSRERGLPTTGNTIYF. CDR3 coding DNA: TGTGCCAGCAGCCTCCGGAGCAGGGAAAGGGGCCTCCCAACAACTGGAAACACCATATATTTT. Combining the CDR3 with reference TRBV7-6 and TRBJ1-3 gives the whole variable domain GAGVSQSPRYKVTKRGQDVALRCDPISGHVSLYWYRQALGQGPEFLTYFNYEAQQDKSGLPNDRFSAERPEGSISTLTIQRTEQRDSAMYRCASSLRSRERGLPTTGNTIYFGEGSWLTVV.